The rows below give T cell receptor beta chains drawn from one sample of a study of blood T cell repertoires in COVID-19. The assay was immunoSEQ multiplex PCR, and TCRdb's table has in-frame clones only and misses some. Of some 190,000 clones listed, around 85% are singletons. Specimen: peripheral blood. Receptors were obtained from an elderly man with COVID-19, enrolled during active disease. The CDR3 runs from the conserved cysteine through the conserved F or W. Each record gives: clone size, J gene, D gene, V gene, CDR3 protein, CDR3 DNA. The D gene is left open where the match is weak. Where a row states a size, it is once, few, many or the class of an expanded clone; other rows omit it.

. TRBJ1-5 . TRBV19 CASSNRLNQPQHF TGTGCCAGTAGTAACAGGCTCAATCAGCCCCAGCATTTT
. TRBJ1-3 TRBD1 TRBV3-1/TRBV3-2 CASSLPPVRGGWAGNTIYF TGTGCCAGCAGCCTGCCCCCAGTGAGAGGGGGCTGGGCTGGAAACACCATATATTTT
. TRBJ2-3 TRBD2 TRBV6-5 CASSGGVADTQYF TGTGCCAGCAGCGGGGGGGTCGCAGATACGCAGTATTTT
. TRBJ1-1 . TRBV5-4 CASSWNGLMNTEAFF TGTGCCAGCAGCTGGAACGGACTCATGAACACTGAAGCTTTCTTT
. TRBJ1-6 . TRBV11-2 CASSFSRGMGNSPLHF TGTGCCAGCAGCTTTTCCAGGGGAATGGGTAATTCACCCCTCCACTTT
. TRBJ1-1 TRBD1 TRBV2 CASRGDGGQSFF TGTGCCAGCAGGGGGGACGGGGGACAGAGCTTCTTT
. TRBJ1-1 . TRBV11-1 CASSLQGGDTEAFF TGTGCCAGCAGCTTACAGGGAGGGGACACTGAAGCTTTCTTT
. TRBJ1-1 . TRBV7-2 CASSFTRRSTEAFF TGTGCCAGCAGCTTTACCCGCCGGAGCACTGAAGCTTTCTTT
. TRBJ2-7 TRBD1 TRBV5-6 CASSSHRGAYEQYF TGTGCCAGCAGCAGCCACAGGGGGGCCTACGAGCAGTACTTC
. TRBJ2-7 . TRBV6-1 CASSDRGISYEQYF TGTGCCAGCAGTGATAGGGGGATCTCCTACGAGCAGTACTTC
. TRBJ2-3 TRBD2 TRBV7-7 CASSRRTSGGAATDTQYF TGTGCCAGCAGCCGCCGGACTAGCGGGGGGGCCGCGACAGATACGCAGTATTTT
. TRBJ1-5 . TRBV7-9 CASSLSGGQPQHF TGTGCCAGCAGCTTAAGCGGGGGACAGCCCCAGCATTTT
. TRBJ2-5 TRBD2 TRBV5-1 CASSLASGGPETQYF TGCGCCAGCAGCTTGGCCTCGGGGGGGCCAGAGACCCAGTACTTC
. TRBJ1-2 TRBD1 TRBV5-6 CASSFRQGAAYGYTF TGTGCCAGCAGCTTCCGACAGGGAGCGGCCTATGGCTACACCTTC
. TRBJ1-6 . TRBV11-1 CASSLAASTVPHNSPLHF TGTGCCAGCAGCTTAGCGGCGAGCACAGTTCCTCATAATTCACCCCTCCACTTT
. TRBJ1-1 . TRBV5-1 CASSLGRNTEAFF TGCGCCAGCAGCTTGGGGAGAAACACTGAAGCTTTCTTT
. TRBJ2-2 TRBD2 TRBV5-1 CASSAGTGTITGELFF TGCGCCAGCAGCGCCGGCACGGGGACTATCACCGGGGAGCTGTTTTTT
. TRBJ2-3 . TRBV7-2 CASSSNQGDTQYF TGTGCCAGCAGCTCGAACCAGGGAGATACGCAGTATTTT
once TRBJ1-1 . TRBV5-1 CASSLLTGNTEAFF TGCGCCAGCAGCCTACTGACAGGTAACACTGAAGCTTTCTTT
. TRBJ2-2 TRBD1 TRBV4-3 CASSQEHRGRGGELFF TGCGCCAGCAGCCAAGAGCACAGGGGCCGGGGCGGGGAGCTGTTTTTT
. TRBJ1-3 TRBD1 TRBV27 CASSLKDRGYGNTIYF TGTGCCAGCAGTTTAAAGGACAGGGGATACGGAAACACCATATATTTT
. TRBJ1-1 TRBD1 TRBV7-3 CASSTTGQGNTEAFF TGTGCCAGCAGCACGACCGGACAGGGGAACACTGAAGCTTTCTTT
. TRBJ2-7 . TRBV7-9 CASSSILGSSYEQYF TGTGCCAGCAGCTCTATTCTGGGGAGCTCCTACGAGCAGTACTTC
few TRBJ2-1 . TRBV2 CASSWDGSSYNEQFF TGTGCCAGCAGTTGGGACGGGAGCTCCTACAATGAGCAGTTCTTC
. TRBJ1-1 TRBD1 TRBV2 CASRGTGESHTEAFF TGTGCCAGCAGAGGGACAGGGGAGTCTCACACTGAAGCTTTCTTT
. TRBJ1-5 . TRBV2 CASTSRADQPQHF TGTGCCAGCACCTCCAGGGCCGATCAACCCCAGCATTTT
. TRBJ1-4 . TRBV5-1 CASSFNGEKLFF TGCGCCAGCAGCTTTAACGGTGAAAAACTGTTTTTT
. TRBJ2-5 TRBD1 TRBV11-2 CASRGQVGETQYF TGTGCCAGCAGGGGACAGGTGGGAGAGACCCAGTACTTC
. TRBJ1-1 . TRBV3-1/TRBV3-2 CASSHKGFDTEAFF TGTGCCAGCAGCCATAAGGGGTTCGACACTGAAGCTTTCTTT
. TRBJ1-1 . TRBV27 CASRGGDSLGAEAFF TGTGCCAGCAGGGGGGGAGACAGTCTGGGCGCTGAAGCTTTCTTT